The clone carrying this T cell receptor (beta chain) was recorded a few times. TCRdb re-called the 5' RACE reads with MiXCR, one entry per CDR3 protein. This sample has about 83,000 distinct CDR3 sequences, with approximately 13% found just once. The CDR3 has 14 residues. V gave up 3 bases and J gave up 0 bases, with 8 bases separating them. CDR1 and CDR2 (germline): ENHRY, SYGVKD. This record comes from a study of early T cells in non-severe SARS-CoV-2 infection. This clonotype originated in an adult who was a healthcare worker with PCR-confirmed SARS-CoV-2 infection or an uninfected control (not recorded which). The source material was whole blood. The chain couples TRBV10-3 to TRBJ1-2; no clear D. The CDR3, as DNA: TGTGCCATCAGTGATAGGACGACTAACTATGGCTACACCTTC. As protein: CAISDRTTNYGYTF.